The 18 T cell receptor beta chains listed next were all sequenced from one sample in a study of Graves' ophthalmopathy and Graves' hyperthyroidism. Using RNA transcripts, the TCR beta CDR3 regions were amplified. RT-PCR with HTBI primers came first, then second-round multiplex PCR. In TCRdb, the multiplex PCR reads were re-called with MiXCR into one record per CDR3 protein. This sample has about 1.1 million distinct CDR3 sequences, with 35% to 40% found just once. Input material: peripheral blood or thyroid tissue (not recorded which). These receptors were collected from an adult man with Graves' hyperthyroidism.

This clonotype was detected only a few times. This chain connects TRBV6-2 or TRBV6-3 to TRBJ2-5, with a tentative D call TRBD1 (5 bases). Germline loops: CDR1 MNHEY, CDR2 SVGEGT. This CDR3 comprises 13 residues. The V end lost 5 bases, the J end lost 7 bases, and 14 bases lay between the germline ends. Here the CDR3 DNA reads TGTGCCAGCAGTCACGACAGAGATTGGACCCAGTACTTC. It specifies CASSHDRDWTQYF.

This clonotype was picked up many times. The J gene is TRBJ2-6, the V gene TRBV4-1, with D unresolved. The length of the CDR3 is 16 residues. Germline lookup yields CDR1 MGHRA and CDR2 YSYEKL. V was trimmed by 3 bases and J by 2 bases, leaving 11 bases between them. The CDR3 DNA is TGCGCCAGCAGCCAGATCTACCCACCTGGGGCCAACGTCCTGACTTTC. Its translation is CASSQIYPPGANVLTF.

The V call is TRBV28, the J call TRBJ1-5; D not certain. CDR1 and CDR2 (germline): MDHEN, SYDVKM. V was cut by 2 bases and J by 0 bases, with 11 bases left in between. The CDR3 has 16 residues. The CDR3 nucleotides are TGTGCCAGCAGTTTACTATATCTTGATAGCAATCAGCCCCAGCATTTT. It is translated as CASSLLYLDSNQPQHF.

This clonotype has ten or more counts. This chain links TRBV7-3 with TRBJ1-1, with a tentative D call TRBD1 (5 bases). There are 14 residues in the CDR3. CDR1 SGHTA and CDR2 FQGTGA come from the germline V gene. V was clipped by 1 base and J by 7 bases, with 13 bases between them. For the CDR3, the DNA is TGTGCCAGCAGCTTAAATGCAGGGATCGGTGAAGCTTTCTTT. This translates into CASSLNAGIGEAFF. Using reference TRBV7-3 and TRBJ1-1 for the parts outside the CDR3, the full variable domain is GAGVSQTPSNKVTEKGKYVELRCDPISGHTALYWYRQSLGQGPEFLIYFQGTGAADDSGLPNDRFFAVRPEGSVSTLKIQRTERGDSAVYLCASSLNAGIGEAFFGQGTRLTVV.

In this sample, this clonotype turned up many times. V is TRBV20-1 and J is TRBJ2-7; 10 bases are shared with TRBD2. Germline loops: CDR1 DFQATT, CDR2 SNEGSKA (reference sequence). V lost 4 bases, J lost 5 bases, and 5 bases stayed unmatched. The CDR3 totals 13 residues. The CDR3 region has the DNA TGCAGTGCTACGGGACTAGCGTTTAACGAGCAGTACTTC. It is translated as CSATGLAFNEQYF.

This CDR3 reads CASSVGQSFQPQHF. The DNA of the CDR3 is TGTGCCAGCAGCGTTGGACAGTCGTTTCAGCCCCAGCATTTT. The chain employs TRBV9 and TRBJ1-5; possible D gene TRBD1, 6 bases. Trimming pared 2 bases from V and 6 bases from J, leaving 12 bases between. This CDR3 comprises 14 residues. CDR1 and CDR2 (germline): SGDLS, YYNGEE.

This clonotype occurred a few times. The rearrangement uses TRBV7-6 and TRBJ2-7, with a weak D call TRBD1 (5 bases). Trimming cost V 4 bases and J 2 bases, with 15 bases left between them. Germline CDR1 SGHVS, CDR2 FNYEAQ. CDR3 size: 15 residues. CDR3 region: CASSSSQGSAYEQYF. The CDR3 region has the DNA TGTGCCAGCAGCTCCTCGCAGGGCAGCGCCTACGAGCAGTACTTC.

As concerns this clonotype: A junction boundary mismatches the germline segment, possibly from a read error. The rearrangement uses TRBV12-3 or TRBV12-4 and TRBJ2-5; 8 positions agree with TRBD2. The CDR3 contains 15 residues. CDR3 protein: CAGSFAGGRQETQYF. For the CDR3, the DNA is TGTGCCGGCAGTTTTGCGGGGGGCAGGCAGGAGACCCAGTACTTC.

This clonotype was counted ten times or more. J is TRBJ1-3 and V is TRBV9; no firm D call. The length of the CDR3 is 14 residues. Between the trimmed V and J ends, which lost 3 bases and 1 base, there was a span of 8 bases. The germline V gene has CDR1 SGDLS and CDR2 YYNGEE. The CDR3 loop reads CASSGMVSGNTIYF. The CDR3 DNA sequence: TGTGCCAGCAGCGGTATGGTTTCTGGAAACACCATATATTTT.

This clonotype was observed a single time. In this CDR3 the conserved last residue, phenylalanine or tryptophan, is missing, so a read error is likely. The chain carries TRBV24-1 and TRBJ2-2; 9 positions match TRBD1. In germline, CDR1 is KGHDR, CDR2 SFDVKD. J gave up 4 bases and V 5 bases, and 10 bases lay outside the gene matches. The CDR3 has 17 amino acids. For the CDR3, the DNA is TGTGCCACCAGTGGTTTCTCGGGACAGGGCCGCACCGGGGAGCTGTTTCTT. Amino acid sequence: CATSGFSGQGRTGELFL.

This clonotype was recorded many times. The rearrangement links TRBV12-3 or TRBV12-4 to TRBJ1-5; the D is unclear. The CDR3 is 14 amino acids. V lost 0 bases and J 8 bases, leaving 11 bases between the germline ends. CDR3 amino acids: CASSLAGSGKPQHF. The CDR3 nucleotides read TGTGCCAGCAGTTTAGCGGGTAGTGGGAAGCCCCAGCATTTT.

The J gene is TRBJ1-5, the V gene TRBV6-5; D not certain. CDR1 MNHEY and CDR2 SVGAGI come from the germline V gene. The length of the CDR3 is 14 residues. The V end was cut by 6 bases, the J end by 1 base, with 10 bases between. The CDR3 DNA reads as TGTGCCAGCAGGACCTCTCAGAGCAATCAGCCCCAGCATTTT. Protein: CASRTSQSNQPQHF.

The chain is built from TRBV9 and TRBJ2-7; D remains unclear. The germline V and J ends were trimmed by 3 bases and 2 bases, with 9 bases remaining between them. This CDR3 is built from 13 residues. Per germline, CDR1 SGDLS and CDR2 YYNGEE. CDR3 bases: TGTGCCAGCAGCGGAGAGGACCCCTACGAGCAGTACTTC. Translating it yields CASSGEDPYEQYF.

Turning to this clonotype: A much larger clone sits a single nucleotide away, making a read error possible. The CDR3 spells CASSMSRGGSYEQYF. The CDR3 DNA reads as TGTGCCAGTAGTATGAGTAGGGGAGGATCCTACGAGCAGTACTTC. The V call is TRBV19, the J call TRBJ2-7; maybe TRBD2 (6 bases). Germline V lookup: CDR1 LNHDA, CDR2 SQIVND (reference sequence). This CDR3 is built from 15 residues. The ends were cut back, 3 bases at V and 1 base at J, with 13 bases in the middle. The full variable domain, rest sourced from reference TRBV19 and TRBJ2-7, is DGGITQSPKYLFRKEGQNVTLSCEQNLNHDAMYWYRQDPGQGLRLIYYSQIVNDFQKGDIAEGYSVSREKKESFPLTVTSAQKNPTAFYLCASSMSRGGSYEQYFGPGTRLTVT.

This clonotype showed up just a few times. The V call is TRBV20-1, the J call TRBJ2-3; no definite D call. CDR1 is DFQATT and CDR2 is SNEGSKA in the germline V gene (reference sequence). The CDR3 length is 12 residues. Trimming shortened V by 1 base and J by 3 bases, and 5 bases separated the two germline ends. Here the CDR3 reads CSARGLTDTQYF. In DNA form, the CDR3 reads TGCAGTGCTAGAGGACTTACAGATACGCAGTATTTT.

This chain joins TRBV29-1 and TRBJ2-7, with a possible D match to TRBD1 (9 bases). The V and J ends lost 8 bases and 2 bases respectively, with 19 bases between them. The germline CDR1 and CDR2 sequences are SQVTM and ANQGSEA. The CDR3 contains 14 residues. CDR3 protein: CSRGGDRAPYEQYF. CDR3 nucleotide sequence: TGCAGCCGGGGGGGGGACAGGGCTCCCTACGAGCAGTACTTC.

Only a few counts were recorded for this clonotype. The CDR3 loop is CASSYLMSEIIYGYTF. Written as DNA, the CDR3 is TGTGCCAGCAGTTACTTGATGTCGGAGATTATCTATGGCTACACCTTC. The chain couples TRBV12-3 or TRBV12-4 to TRBJ1-2, with no clear D. The CDR3 spans 16 residues. V dropped 4 bases and J dropped 4 bases, with 19 bases sitting between them.

The V call is TRBV13, the J call TRBJ1-6; D is unclear. Trimming removed 6 bases from V and 10 bases from J, with 28 bases in between. The CDR3 has 18 amino acids. Germline assignment: CDR1 PRHDT and CDR2 FYEKMQ (reference sequence). The CDR3 region has the DNA TGTGCCAGCAGTTCTTCAGTAGCGGGAGCGAACCGGAACTCACCCCTCCACTTT. This codes for CASSSSVAGANRNSPLHF.